This TCR beta chain was identified during a study of monozygotic twins with inflammatory bowel disease. Findings and limits, study-wide: No distinction between different T cell subtypes was possible. Among IBD patients, TCRbeta diversity (inverse Simpson) was lower than in healthy co-twins.

Researchers generated cDNA in eight separate reactions per sample. From the 5' RACE reads, TCRdb lists one entry per CDR3 protein and no DNA. This sample's clone table lists some 210,000 distinct CDR3 sequences. Remarks on this clonotype: The target antigen is unknown.

Without any T cell sorting, total RNA was isolated from whole blood. The TCR sequence derives from a human donor with ulcerative colitis or Crohn's disease, or a healthy co-twin of an affected twin (not recorded which). What was sequenced was blood.

CDR3 in amino acids: CASSYGGNSYNSPLHF. The gene calls are TRBV6-5 and TRBJ1-6. Per germline, CDR1 MNHEY and CDR2 SVGAGI. CDR3 length: 16 amino acids.